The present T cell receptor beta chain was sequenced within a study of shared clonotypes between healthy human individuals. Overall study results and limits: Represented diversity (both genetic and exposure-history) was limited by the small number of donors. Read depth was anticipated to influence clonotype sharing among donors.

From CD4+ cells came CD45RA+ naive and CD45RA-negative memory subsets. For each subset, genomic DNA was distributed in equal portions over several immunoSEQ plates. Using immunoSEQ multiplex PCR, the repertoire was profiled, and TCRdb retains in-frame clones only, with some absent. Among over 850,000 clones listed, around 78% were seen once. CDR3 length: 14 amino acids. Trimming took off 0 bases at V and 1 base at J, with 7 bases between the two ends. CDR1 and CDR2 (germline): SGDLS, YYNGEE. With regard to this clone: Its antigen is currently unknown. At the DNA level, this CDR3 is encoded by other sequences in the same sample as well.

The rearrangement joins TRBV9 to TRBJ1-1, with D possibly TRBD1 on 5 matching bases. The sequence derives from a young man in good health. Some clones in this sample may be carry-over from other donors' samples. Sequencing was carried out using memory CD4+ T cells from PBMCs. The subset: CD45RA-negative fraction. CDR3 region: CASSVGGQNTEAFF. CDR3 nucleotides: TGTGCCAGCAGCGTAGGCGGACAGAACACTGAAGCTTTCTTT.